The 29 T cell receptor beta chains given below trace back to one sample, sequenced in a study of T cell responses to AZD1222 COVID-19 vaccine. Repertoires were generated with immunoSEQ multiplex PCR, while TCRdb's copy carries only in-frame clones and drops some. The sample carries more than 60,000 clones, about 90% recorded once. Sequences were derived from peripheral blood, sampled on day 0 of AZD1222 vaccination. These receptors were taken from an adult in good health.

This chain links TRBV28 with TRBJ2-1, with D uncertain. The germline CDR1 and CDR2 sequences are MDHEN and SYDVKM. This CDR3 has 12 residues. Trimming took off 4 bases at V and 9 bases at J, with 10 bases between the two ends. The CDR3 reads CASSSVVREQFF. The CDR3 DNA sequence: TGTGCCAGCAGTTCCGTGGTGCGTGAGCAGTTCTTC. The variable domain in full, with the rest retrieved from reference TRBV28 and TRBJ2-1, is DVKVTQSSRYLVKRTGEKVFLECVQDMDHENMFWYRQDPGLGLRLIYFSYDVKMKEKGDIPEGYSVSREKKERFSLILESASTNQTSMYLCASSSVVREQFFGPGTRLTVL.

This chain joins TRBV5-1 and TRBJ2-1; D is perhaps TRBD1 or TRBD2 (6 bases each). Germline CDR1 and CDR2: SGHRS and YFSETQ. Deletions cut 4 bases from V and 8 bases from J, with 22 bases between. CDR3 length: 16 residues. CDR3 residues: CASSPGGPTLQDEQFF. Here the CDR3 DNA reads TGCGCCAGCAGCCCCGGGGGCCCAACTCTTCAAGATGAGCAGTTCTTC.

V gene TRBV28 combines with J gene TRBJ2-5, with TRBD1 identical over 7 bases. Germline V gene lookup returns CDR1 MDHEN and CDR2 SYDVKM. V was pared by 3 bases and J by 2 bases, with 0 bases of the junction left unmatched. The CDR3 runs to 13 residues. The CDR3: CASSFRGQETQYF. As DNA, the CDR3 is TGTGCCAGCAGTTTCAGGGGGCAAGAGACCCAGTACTTC.

CDR3 sequence (DNA): TGTGCCTGGAGTGTGAGTGGGAACCATGAAAAACTGTTTTTT. Translation gives CAWSVSGNHEKLFF. The chain joins TRBV30 to TRBJ1-4; D gene uncertain. Trimming removed 0 bases at V and 6 bases at J, with 11 bases between. The CDR3 runs to 14 residues. The germline CDR1 and CDR2 sequences are GTSNPN and SVGIG (reference sequence). The entire variable domain, with the rest obtained from reference TRBV30 and TRBJ1-4, is as follows: SQTIHQWPATLVQPVGSPLSLECTVEGTSNPNLYWYRQAAGRGLQLLFYSVGIGQISSEVPQNLSASRPQDRQFILSSKKLLLSDSGFYLCAWSVSGNHEKLFFGSGTQLSVL.

This clone was recorded once. Other DNA sequences in this sample translate to the same CDR3. The chain links TRBV5-1 to TRBJ1-1, with no clear D. The CDR3 sequence is 13 residues long. The germline V and J ends were trimmed by 0 bases and 1 base, with 4 bases remaining between them. Germline V gene lookup returns CDR1 SGHRS and CDR2 YFSETQ. CDR3 sequence: CASSLARNTEAFF. The CDR3 DNA sequence: TGCGCCAGCAGCTTGGCCCGGAACACTGAAGCTTTCTTT.

V is TRBV27 and J is TRBJ2-6; 13 nucleotides line up with TRBD2. The CDR3 is made up of 18 amino acids. Germline loops: CDR1 MNHEY, CDR2 SMNVEV (reference sequence). V lost 5 bases and J lost 0; bases outside the gene matches: 4. The CDR3 sequence: CASSPGLAGASGANVLTF. The CDR3 DNA sequence: TGTGCCAGCAGTCCAGGACTAGCGGGAGCCTCTGGGGCCAACGTCCTGACTTTC.

The V gene is TRBV7-2, the J gene TRBJ2-1; 10 bases map to TRBD2. Germline-derived CDR1 and CDR2 are SGHTA and FQGNSA. Trimming took 6 bases from V and 8 from J; bases not matched to a gene: 10. CDR3 size: 15 residues. The CDR3 nucleotides read TGTGCCAGCAGACGAAATCCAGCGGGAGGGTATGAGCAGTTCTTC. Translation gives CASRRNPAGGYEQFF.

V usage is TRBV28 and J usage is TRBJ1-1; the match to TRBD1 covers 12 bases. This CDR3 contains 14 residues. V shed 6 bases and J 4 bases; nucleotides not matched to a gene: 3. Germline V gene data show CDR1 as MDHEN and CDR2 as SYDVKM. The CDR3 loop is CASSPGQGATEAFF. The DNA for the CDR3 is TGTGCCAGCAGCCCGGGACAGGGGGCCACTGAAGCTTTCTTT.

The chain couples TRBV28 to TRBJ2-5; no clear D gene. Germline CDR1 reads MDHEN; CDR2 reads SYDVKM. V was shortened by 4 bases and J by 5 bases, with 5 bases between the two germline ends. The CDR3 runs to 11 residues. This CDR3 is CASSSGETQYF. The CDR3 region has the DNA TGTGCCAGCAGTTCTGGGGAGACCCAGTACTTC.

The gene calls are TRBV12-5 and TRBJ1-5, with 8 bases that match TRBD1. V was pared by 6 bases and J by 6 bases, with 4 bases of the junction left unmatched. Germline V gene lookup returns CDR1 LGHNT and CDR2 FRNRAP. The CDR3 contains 13 residues. This chain's CDR3 is CASGLTGGQPQHF. DNA of the CDR3: TGTGCTAGTGGCCTCACAGGGGGTCAGCCCCAGCATTTT.

In its sample, this clone was seen once. The V and J genes are TRBV7-6 and TRBJ2-5; TRBD1 matches at 8 bases. The V gene's germline CDR1 is SGHVS and CDR2 FNYEAQ. The V gene end was trimmed by 4 bases and the J gene end by 6 bases; junction bases not matched to a gene: 4. The CDR3 is made up of 13 amino acids. CDR3 sequence: CASSWDRRQTQYF. Here the CDR3 DNA reads TGTGCCAGCAGCTGGGACAGGAGACAGACCCAGTACTTC.

This chain uses TRBV2 with TRBJ2-4; D perhaps matches TRBD1 (5 bases). The germline CDR1 and CDR2 sequences are SNHLY and FYNNEI. The CDR3 runs 15 residues. V lost 4 bases, J lost 6 bases, and 16 bases lay in between. This chain's CDR3 is CASSAGSGKGNIQYF. Here the CDR3 DNA reads TGTGCCAGCAGTGCTGGGTCAGGGAAAGGAAACATTCAGTACTTC.

The chain links TRBV7-7 to TRBJ1-3; the D is unclear. There are 13 residues in the CDR3. Germline V gene lookup returns CDR1 SSHAT and CDR2 FNYEAQ (reference sequence). The V end was cut by 6 bases, the J end by 6 bases, with 12 bases between. The chain's CDR3 is CASSRGPENTIYF. CDR3 in DNA: TGTGCCAGCAGTCGAGGCCCAGAAAACACCATATATTTT.

For this clone: The germline gene is not matched at one end of the junction; a read error may be the cause. The chain carries TRBV2 and TRBJ2-1; perhaps D is TRBD1 or TRBD2 (5 bases each). CDR3 size: 11 residues. The germline V gene encodes CDR1 SNHLY and CDR2 FYNNEI. CDR3 nucleotides: TGTGCCAGCAGTGATGAGGGACCTCGAATCTTC. Amino acids: CASSDEGPRIF.

The J gene is TRBJ2-1, the V gene TRBV13; the D gene is possibly TRBD2 (6 bases). Germline assignment: CDR1 PRHDT and CDR2 FYEKMQ (reference sequence). The CDR3 loop spans 13 amino acids. V was shortened by 6 bases and J by 5 bases, with 11 bases between the two germline ends. CDR3 coding DNA: TGTGCCAGCAGGGGGACTTTTGACAATGAGCAGTTCTTC. Translating gives CASRGTFDNEQFF.

The V gene is TRBV28, the J gene TRBJ2-1, with D maybe TRBD1 (5 bases). The CDR3 is 17 amino acids. The V end was cut by 5 bases, the J end by 7 bases, with 24 bases between. Germline V gene lookup returns CDR1 MDHEN and CDR2 SYDVKM. The CDR3 region is CASSETPPGLFLNEQFF. The DNA for the CDR3 is TGTGCCAGCAGTGAAACCCCTCCAGGGTTGTTTCTAAATGAGCAGTTCTTC.

This clone was counted only a few times. The rearrangement uses TRBV7-3 and TRBJ2-7, with D uncertain. This CDR3 has 14 residues. Trimming took off 3 bases at V and 5 bases at J, with 14 bases between the two ends. Germline lookup yields CDR1 SGHTA and CDR2 FQGTGA. The CDR3 spells CASSFSPELHEQYF. The CDR3 DNA reads TGTGCCAGCAGCTTCAGCCCTGAGCTCCACGAGCAGTACTTC.

This clone was found a few times. The J gene is TRBJ1-2, the V gene TRBV12-3 or TRBV12-4; D unclear. This CDR3 is 12 amino acids long. V was cut by 3 bases and J by 8 bases, with 10 bases left in between. CDR3 region: CASSFEVRGYTF. The CDR3 DNA follows: TGTGCCAGCAGTTTTGAGGTCCGGGGCTACACCTTC.

This clone occurred many times. The CDR3 region is CASNTGGNSPLHF. The CDR3 nucleotides read TGCGCCAGCAACACAGGGGGGAATTCACCCCTCCACTTT. The V gene is TRBV10-2, the J gene TRBJ1-6, with TRBD1 matching over 8 bases. The CDR3 runs to 13 residues. The J segment lost 7 bases and the V segment lost 7 bases, leaving 3 bases of the junction unmatched. Germline V gene lookup returns CDR1 WSHSY and CDR2 SAAADI.

This chain joins TRBV4-1 and TRBJ2-1; D is ambiguous. Germline V lookup: CDR1 MGHRA, CDR2 YSYEKL. CDR3 length equals 16 residues. V was pared by 2 bases and J by 3 bases, with 14 bases between. This CDR3 reads CASSQPREDGYNEQFF. In DNA, the CDR3 is TGCGCCAGCAGCCAACCACGAGAGGACGGCTACAATGAGCAGTTCTTC.

V gene TRBV2 combines with J gene TRBJ2-2; D might be TRBD1 (6 bases). Trimming stripped 5 bases from V and 4 bases from J, with 14 bases between. CDR1 is SNHLY and CDR2 is FYNNEI in the germline V gene. CDR3 length: 15 residues. This CDR3 is CASSQYTGRTGELFF. The CDR3 DNA follows: TGTGCCAGCAGTCAATATACAGGGCGCACCGGGGAGCTGTTTTTT.

The gene calls are TRBV7-3 and TRBJ2-2; tentatively, D is TRBD2 (5 bases). This CDR3 comprises 14 residues. From germline, CDR1 is SGHTA and CDR2 FQGTGA. The V gene lost 0 bases and the J gene lost 7 bases, with 9 bases spanning the gap. CDR3 residues: CASSLTAGSGELFF. The CDR3 nucleotides read TGTGCCAGCAGCTTAACGGCGGGCAGCGGGGAGCTGTTTTTT.

The chain links TRBV9 to TRBJ2-6; 9 positions agree with TRBD1. In germline, CDR1 is SGDLS, CDR2 YYNGEE. The CDR3 is 18 residues long. The junction had 12 bases not matched to a gene; V was cut back by 4 bases and J by 4 bases. CDR3 DNA: TGTGCCAGCAGCTTACAGGGGGCGGCTTTTGGCGGGGCCAACGTCCTGACTTTC. Translation: CASSLQGAAFGGANVLTF.

This chain joins TRBV29-1 and TRBJ1-1, with no clear D. V lost 4 bases and J lost 2, with 8 bases in between. The CDR3 runs to 12 residues. Germline V gene data show CDR1 as SQVTM and CDR2 as ANQGSEA. The CDR3 here is CSVVPGNTEAFF. DNA for the CDR3: TGCAGCGTTGTCCCAGGAAACACTGAAGCTTTCTTT.

V usage is TRBV7-8 and J usage is TRBJ2-7, with unresolved D. With 4 bases removed from V and 0 bases from J, the gap between germline ends came to 10 bases. CDR3 length: 14 residues. Germline CDR1 reads SGHVS; CDR2 reads FQNEAQ. DNA of the CDR3: TGTGCCAGCAGCTCTCAGGTTCCCTCCTACGAGCAGTACTTC. Protein product: CASSSQVPSYEQYF.

This clone was detected once. The rearrangement links TRBV10-3 to TRBJ1-3; TRBD1 is a possible D gene (6 bases). The V and J ends lost 0 bases and 4 bases respectively, with 10 bases between them. CDR3 size: 15 residues. The germline V gene has CDR1 ENHRY and CDR2 SYGVKD. Here the CDR3 reads CAISESRGPGNTIYF. The CDR3, as DNA: TGTGCCATCAGTGAGTCTCGGGGGCCCGGAAACACCATATATTTT.

The chain has TRBV4-1 and TRBJ2-2, with D tentatively TRBD2 (5 bases). The V gene's germline CDR1 is MGHRA and CDR2 YSYEKL. This CDR3 has 16 amino acids. Trimming left V 5 bases short and J 1 base short, with 14 bases between. The DNA of the CDR3 is TGCGCCAGCAGCGCATGGGGAGCGAGGAACACCGGGGAGCTGTTTTTT. Its translation is CASSAWGARNTGELFF.

The chain couples TRBV9 to TRBJ2-1, with D possibly matching TRBD2 (6 bases). The CDR3 sequence is 21 residues long. Trimming took 0 bases from V and 0 from J, leaving 25 bases between them. The germline CDR1 and CDR2 sequences are SGDLS and YYNGEE. As DNA, the CDR3 is TGTGCCAGCAGCGTAGAGGTGAGGAGGGCCTCCGGGGGTGGCTCCTACAATGAGCAGTTCTTC. Its translation is CASSVEVRRASGGGSYNEQFF.

This clone showed up just a few times. The CDR3 reads CASSRGYEQFF. The CDR3 nucleotides are TGTGCCAGCAGCCGGGGTTATGAGCAGTTCTTC. The chain joins TRBV3-1 (or the pseudogene TRBV3-2) to TRBJ2-1; D uncertain. The CDR3 consists of 11 residues. V was cut by 4 bases and J by 8 bases, with 6 bases left in between. Germline CDR1 and CDR2: LGHDT and YNNKEL (reference sequence).